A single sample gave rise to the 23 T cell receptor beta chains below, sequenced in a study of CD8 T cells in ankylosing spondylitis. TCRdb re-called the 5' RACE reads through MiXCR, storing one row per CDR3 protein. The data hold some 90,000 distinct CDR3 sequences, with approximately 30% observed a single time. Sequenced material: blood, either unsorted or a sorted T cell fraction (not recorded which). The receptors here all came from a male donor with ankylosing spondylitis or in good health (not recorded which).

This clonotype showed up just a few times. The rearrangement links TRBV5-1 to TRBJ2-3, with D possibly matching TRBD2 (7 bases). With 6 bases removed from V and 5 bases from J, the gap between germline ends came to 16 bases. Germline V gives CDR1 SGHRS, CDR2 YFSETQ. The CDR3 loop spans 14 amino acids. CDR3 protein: CASKGGGAKDTQYF. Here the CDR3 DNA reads TGCGCCAGCAAGGGAGGGGGGGCTAAAGATACGCAGTATTTT. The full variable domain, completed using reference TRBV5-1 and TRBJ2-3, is KAGVTQTPRYLIKTRGQQVTLSCSPISGHRSVSWYQQTPGQGLQFLFEYFSETQRNKGNFPGRFSGRQFSNSRSEMNVSTLELGDSALYLCASKGGGAKDTQYFGPGTRLTVL.

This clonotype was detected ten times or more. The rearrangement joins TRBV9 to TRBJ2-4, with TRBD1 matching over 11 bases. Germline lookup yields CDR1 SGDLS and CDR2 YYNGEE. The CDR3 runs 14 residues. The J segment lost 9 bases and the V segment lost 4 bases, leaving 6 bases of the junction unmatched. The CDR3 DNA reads TGTGCCAGCAGCCCGGGACAGGGGGTAGGCATTCAGTACTTC. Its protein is CASSPGQGVGIQYF.

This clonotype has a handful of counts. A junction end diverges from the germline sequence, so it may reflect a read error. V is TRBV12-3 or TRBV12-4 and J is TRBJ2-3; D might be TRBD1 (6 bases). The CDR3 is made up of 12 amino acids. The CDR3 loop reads CASSPTGTSCLF. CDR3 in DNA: TGTGCCAGCAGCCCTACCGGGACAAGCTGCCTTTTT.

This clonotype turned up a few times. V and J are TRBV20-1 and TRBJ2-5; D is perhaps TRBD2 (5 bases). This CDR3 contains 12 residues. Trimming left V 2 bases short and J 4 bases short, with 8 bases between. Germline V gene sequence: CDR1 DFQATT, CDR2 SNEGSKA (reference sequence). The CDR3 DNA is TGCAGTGCTAGACCCCGGGGAGAGACCCAGTACTTC. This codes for CSARPRGETQYF.

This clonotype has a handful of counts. CDR3 sequence (DNA): TGCAGCGTTGAAGGGATGAACACTGAAGCTTTCTTT. This encodes CSVEGMNTEAFF. The chain is built from TRBV29-1 and TRBJ1-1, with unresolved D. CDR3 length: 12 residues. The germline gives CDR1 SQVTM, CDR2 ANQGSEA. Deletions cut 1 base from V and 0 bases from J, with 3 bases between.

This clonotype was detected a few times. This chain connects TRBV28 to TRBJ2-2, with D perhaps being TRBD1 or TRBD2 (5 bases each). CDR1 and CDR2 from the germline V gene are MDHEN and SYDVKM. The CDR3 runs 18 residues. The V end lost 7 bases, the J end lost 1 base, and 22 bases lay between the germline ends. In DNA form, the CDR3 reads TGTGCCAGCACCCCCCCCTTCGGGGCACTTCAGAACACCGGGGAGCTGTTTTTT. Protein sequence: CASTPPFGALQNTGELFF.

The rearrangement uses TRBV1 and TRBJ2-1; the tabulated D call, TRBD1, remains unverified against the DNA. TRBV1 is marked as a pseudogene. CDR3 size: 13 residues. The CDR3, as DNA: TGCACCAGCAGCCAACCGGGGGGCAATGAGCAGTTCTTC. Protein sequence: CTSSQPGGNEQFF.

The CDR3 nucleotides read TGTGCCAGCAGCGACGGCAACACCGGGGAGCTGTTTTTT. As protein: CASSDGNTGELFF. The chain has TRBV5-5 and TRBJ2-2; D is ambiguous. V was clipped by 4 bases and J by 2 bases, with 6 bases between them. The germline V gene encodes CDR1 SGHKS and CDR2 YYEKEE (reference sequence). CDR3 size: 13 residues.

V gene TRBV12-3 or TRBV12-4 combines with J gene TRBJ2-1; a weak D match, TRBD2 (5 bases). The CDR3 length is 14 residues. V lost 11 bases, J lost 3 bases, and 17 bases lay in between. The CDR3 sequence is CAGGRGRSYNEQFF. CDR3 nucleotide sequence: TGTGCCGGTGGTCGCGGGCGGAGCTACAATGAGCAGTTCTTC.

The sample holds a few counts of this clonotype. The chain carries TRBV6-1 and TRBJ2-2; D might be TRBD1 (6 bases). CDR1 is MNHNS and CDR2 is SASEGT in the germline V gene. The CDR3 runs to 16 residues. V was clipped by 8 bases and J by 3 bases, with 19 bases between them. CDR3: CASGGRGPPYTGELFF. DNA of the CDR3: TGTGCCAGCGGAGGCAGGGGCCCACCTTACACCGGGGAGCTGTTTTTT.

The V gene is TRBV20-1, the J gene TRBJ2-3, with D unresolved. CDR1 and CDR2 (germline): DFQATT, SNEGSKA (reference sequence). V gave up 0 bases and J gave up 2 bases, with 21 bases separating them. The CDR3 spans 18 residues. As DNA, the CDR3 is TGCAGTGCTAGAGATTTTACCCAGGACGAGAGATACACAGATACGCAGTATTTT. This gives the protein CSARDFTQDERYTDTQYF.

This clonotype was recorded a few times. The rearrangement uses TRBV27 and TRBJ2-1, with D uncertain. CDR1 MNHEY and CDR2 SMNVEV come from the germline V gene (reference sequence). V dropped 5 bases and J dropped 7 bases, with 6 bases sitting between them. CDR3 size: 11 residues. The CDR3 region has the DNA TGTGCCAGCAGTCTTTATAATGAGCAGTTCTTC. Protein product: CASSLYNEQFF.

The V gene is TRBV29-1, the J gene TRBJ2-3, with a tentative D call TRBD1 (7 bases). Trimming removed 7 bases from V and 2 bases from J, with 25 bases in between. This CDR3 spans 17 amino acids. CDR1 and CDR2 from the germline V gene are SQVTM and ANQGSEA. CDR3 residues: CSGGDSLSAELTDTQYF. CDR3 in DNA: TGCAGCGGGGGGGACAGCCTCTCCGCGGAGCTCACAGATACGCAGTATTTT.

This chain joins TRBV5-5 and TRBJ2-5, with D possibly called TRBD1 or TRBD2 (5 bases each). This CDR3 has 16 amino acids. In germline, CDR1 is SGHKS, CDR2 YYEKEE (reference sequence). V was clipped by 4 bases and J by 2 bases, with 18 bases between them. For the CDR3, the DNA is TGTGCCAGCAGCCTTGGACTCTGGGGGACGCAAGAGACCCAGTACTTC. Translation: CASSLGLWGTQETQYF.

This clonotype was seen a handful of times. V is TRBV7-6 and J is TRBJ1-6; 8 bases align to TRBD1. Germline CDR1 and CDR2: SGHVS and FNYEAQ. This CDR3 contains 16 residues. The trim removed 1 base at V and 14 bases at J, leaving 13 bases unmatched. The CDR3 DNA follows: TGTGCCAGCAGCTTAGAAGGTCCAGGGGGCTTCGGGTCCCTCCACTTT. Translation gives CASSLEGPGGFGSLHF. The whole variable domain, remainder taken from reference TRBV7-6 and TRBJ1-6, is GAGVSQSPRYKVTKRGQDVALRCDPISGHVSLYWYRQALGQGPEFLTYFNYEAQQDKSGLPNDRFSAERPEGSISTLTIQRTEQRDSAMYRCASSLEGPGGFGSLHFGNGTRLTVT.

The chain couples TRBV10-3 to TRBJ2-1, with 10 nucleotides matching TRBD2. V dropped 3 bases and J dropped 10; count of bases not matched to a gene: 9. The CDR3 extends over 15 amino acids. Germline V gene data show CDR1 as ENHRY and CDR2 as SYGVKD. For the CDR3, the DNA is TGTGCCATCAGTGAAGGGCTAGCGGGAGAGTCAGAGCAGTTCTTC. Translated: CAISEGLAGESEQFF.

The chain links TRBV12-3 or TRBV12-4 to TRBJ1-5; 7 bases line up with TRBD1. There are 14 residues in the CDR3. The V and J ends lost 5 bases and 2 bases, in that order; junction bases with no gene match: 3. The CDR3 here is CASSRQGGNQPQHF. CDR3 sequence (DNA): TGTGCCAGCAGTAGACAGGGAGGCAATCAGCCCCAGCATTTT.

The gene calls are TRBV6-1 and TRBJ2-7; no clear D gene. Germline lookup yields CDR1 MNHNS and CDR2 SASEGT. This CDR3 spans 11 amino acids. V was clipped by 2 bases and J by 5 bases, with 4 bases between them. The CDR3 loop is CASSEINEQYV. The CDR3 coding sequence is TGTGCCAGCAGTGAAATAAACGAGCAGTACGTC.

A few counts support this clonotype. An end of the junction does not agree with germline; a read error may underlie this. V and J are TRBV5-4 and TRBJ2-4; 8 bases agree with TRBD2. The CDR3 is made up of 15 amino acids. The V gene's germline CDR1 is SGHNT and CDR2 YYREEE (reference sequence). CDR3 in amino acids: CASSLAGGKANSQYF. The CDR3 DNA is TGTGCCAGCAGCTTGGCGGGGGGGAAGGCGAACAGTCAGTACTTC. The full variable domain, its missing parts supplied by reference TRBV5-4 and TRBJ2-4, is ETGVTQSPTHLIKTRGQQVTLRCSSQSGHNTVSWYQQALGQGPQFIFQYYREEENGRGNFPPRFSGLQFPNYSSELNVNALELDDSALYLCASSLAGGKANSQYFGAGTRLSVL.

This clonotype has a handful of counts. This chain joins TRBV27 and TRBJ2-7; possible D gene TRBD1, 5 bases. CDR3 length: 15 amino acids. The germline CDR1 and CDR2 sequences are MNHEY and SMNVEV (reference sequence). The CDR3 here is CASGKIQETSYQQYV. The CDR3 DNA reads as TGTGCCAGCGGTAAAATACAGGAAACCTCCTACCAGCAGTACGTC.

The chain's CDR3 is CATSRDNPEGWETQYF. The CDR3 DNA follows: TGTGCCACCAGCAGAGACAATCCGGAGGGCTGGGAGACCCAGTACTTC. The J gene is TRBJ2-5, the V gene TRBV15; D is perhaps TRBD2 (6 bases). Germline lookup yields CDR1 LNHNV and CDR2 YYDKDF (reference sequence). V was shortened by 0 bases and J by 5 bases, with 16 bases between the two germline ends. The CDR3 sequence is 16 residues long.

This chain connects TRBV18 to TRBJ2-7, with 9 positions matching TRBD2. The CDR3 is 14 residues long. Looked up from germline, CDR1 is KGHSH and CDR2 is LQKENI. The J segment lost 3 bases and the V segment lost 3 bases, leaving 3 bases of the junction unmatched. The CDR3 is CASSPTSGLYEQYF. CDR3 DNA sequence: TGTGCCAGCTCACCGACTAGCGGACTCTACGAGCAGTACTTC.

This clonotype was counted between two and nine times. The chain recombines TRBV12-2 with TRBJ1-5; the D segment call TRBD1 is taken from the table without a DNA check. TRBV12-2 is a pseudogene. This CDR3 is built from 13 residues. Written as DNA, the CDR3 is TGTGCAACTCCAGAGGGGTCGGGCCAGCCCCAGCATTTT. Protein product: CATPEGSGQPQHF.